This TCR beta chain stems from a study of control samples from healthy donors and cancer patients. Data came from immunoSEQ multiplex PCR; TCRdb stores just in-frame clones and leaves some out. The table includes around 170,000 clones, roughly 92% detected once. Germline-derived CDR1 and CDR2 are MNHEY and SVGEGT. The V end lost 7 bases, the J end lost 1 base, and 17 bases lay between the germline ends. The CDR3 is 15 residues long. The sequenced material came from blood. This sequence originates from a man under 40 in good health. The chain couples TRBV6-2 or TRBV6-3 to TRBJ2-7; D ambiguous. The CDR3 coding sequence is TGTGCCAGCACCCCCCGGCTATTGGTATCCTACGAGCAGTACTTC. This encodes CASTPRLLVSYEQYF.